Included here is one T cell receptor (beta chain) sequence, with context. Its antigen has not been determined. Per-base quality was not reported, and no clone a single base away is much larger than it. Using the deep immunoSEQ assay, TCR CDR3 regions were amplified from genomic DNA by multiplex PCR. Extracted genomic DNA from each cell subset was spread evenly across all wells of several immunoSEQ 96-well plates, with each plate serving as a replicate. Each replicate PCR for sorted subsets received approximately 200 ng genomic DNA, equal to some 32,000 T cell genomes. The purified libraries were quantified using a Qubit 3.0 fluorometer, sized with a Bioanalyzer 2100, and then quantified again using the KAPA Library Quantification kit. A separate single-read 150-cycle Illumina NextSeq 550 flow cell was used to sequence each immunoSEQ 96-well plate. Per the authors' processing: Because the immunoSEQ output held only junctional sequences and lacked quality scores, the filtering could not match the filtering applied to full-length reads. To assign V/J genes and CDR3, sequences were annotated using PyIR, a Python wrapper for IgBLAST v1.9, with IMGT germline references. Reads with weak V/J assignments (E-value above 1e-6), missing CDR3, stop codons, out-of-frame junctions, or ambiguous translated residues were removed. V3J clonotypes were defined by identical inferred V gene, J gene, and CDR3 amino acid sequence. To compute the percentage overlap between repertoires, the number of shared unique clonotypes was divided by the size of the smaller repertoire. Three approaches were used to assess repertoire richness: RTK rarefaction, the Chao1 estimator, and Recon v2.1 estimates of unobserved clonotypes. Generation probabilities for all TCRbeta clonotypes obtained by the gDNA method from a handful of donors were computed using OLGA. Not all clones reach the TCRdb copy of this immuneACCESS table, which keeps in-frame sequences only. Checked studies attribute under half of the gap to unresolved V genes and leave the rest unexplained. V and J calls plus clone size are reproduced from that table; the DNA served to infer D and trimming. This sample holds about 2.4 million clones; approximately 90% were observed only once. More than 0.12% of the sample rests with the top ten.

The data belong to a study of shared clonotypes between healthy human individuals (dated by TCRdb to 2020 to 2022). Context from the whole study: The cohort comprised two women and three men aged 18 to 49 years. Between about 0.85 and 10 billion PBMCs per donor were obtained by leukapheresis. Blood TCR repertoires of roughly five healthy adults were deeply sequenced to estimate repertoire size and the extent of clonotype sharing between individuals. Per donor, three plates each were used for CD4 naive and CD4 memory, two for CD8 naive, and one for CD8 memory. Libraries were prepared and TCR repertoires were sequenced by different laboratories using diverse techniques, in order to increase sequencing depth and limit assay-specific biases. Results and caveats for the whole study, not just this receptor: Pairwise subsampling indicated that sequencing depth was expected to affect the degree of clonotype sharing among donors. Estimated clonotype richness was generally larger for naive than for memory subsets. Higher generation probabilities were observed for clonotypes shared by all four sorted-subset donors than for non-shared clonotypes. The small number of donors limited the genetic and exposure-history diversity represented. Incomplete sequencing was indicated by rarefaction of sorted-subset datasets, despite the large sequencing depth. Across a few donors, 4.5% to 6.5% of naive CD4, 3.5% of naive CD8, under 2.5% of memory CD4, and about 0.44% of memory CD8 clonotypes were shared. Sampling was restricted to blood, and TCR repertoires in tissues likely differ from the TCR repertoires found in blood.

The CDR3, from cysteine to phenylalanine, totals 16 residues. Kept here is only the CDR3 DNA, which spans 48 bases and is read in frame from base 1. For CDR1 and CDR2, the germline V gene lists MGHDK and SYGVNS. The germline ends are 14 bases apart after V is trimmed by 6 bases and J by 0 bases. Healthy HIV-negative adults with no recently reported acute infections or vaccinations were included as donors. Only Caucasian adults living in Nashville, Tennessee, USA were represented among the donors. Magnetic negative selection was used to enrich CD4+ T cells, after which naive cells were positively selected on CD45RA and the negative fraction became the memory subset. After blood collection by leukapheresis, PBMCs were isolated using Ficoll-Histopaque density gradient centrifugation and then cryopreserved in the vapor phase of liquid nitrogen. Purity and quantity of every magnetically sorted T cell population were checked by analytical flow cytometry. Genomic DNA was isolated from every sorted fraction and measured by UV absorbance on a Nanodrop 2000c.

This receptor chain uses TRBV25-1 and TRBJ2-2, with the D assignment possibly TRBD1 or TRBD2, given 5 matching bases for each. Source material: naive CD4+ T cells sorted from blood. The cell subset or site label here, explained by the study, means: CD45RA+ positively selected. The TCR comes from a man younger than 35 in good health. The bases are TGTGCCAGCAGGGAAGTTGGGACCCCGAACACCGGGGAGCTGTTTTTT. The encoded protein is CASREVGTPNTGELFF.